These 19 T cell receptor beta chains originate from one sample sequenced in a study of cytomegalovirus exposure and HLA in healthy donors. Only in-frame clones appear in the TCRdb table, and some are missing; sequencing was by immunoSEQ multiplex PCR. The sample comprises 130,000 to 150,000 clones, about 91% of which are singletons, and over 9% rests with the top ten. Sequencing used PBMCs. These receptors were obtained from a young woman in good health and CMV-seropositive.

The CDR3 coding sequence is TGTGCCAGCAGCCCGGGGACAGGGGTTGGCTACACCTTC. It codes for CASSPGTGVGYTF. The J gene is TRBJ1-2, the V gene TRBV7-3; 10 bases map to TRBD1. Germline V gives CDR1 SGHTA, CDR2 FQGTGA. The CDR3 totals 13 residues. V was clipped by 5 bases and J by 7 bases; unmatched bases: 4.

The rearrangement links TRBV5-1 to TRBJ2-5; 11 bases are a match to TRBD1. The CDR3 has 14 amino acids. The ends lost 3 bases at V and 5 bases at J; junction bases unmatched: 3. CDR1 SGHRS and CDR2 YFSETQ come from the germline V gene. CDR3 DNA sequence: TGCGCCAGCAGCTCGGACAGGGGGCGGGAGACCCAGTACTTC. Protein product: CASSSDRGRETQYF.

The CDR3 bases are TGTGCCAGAAGGGGCAGCATGAACACTGAAGCTTTCTTT. As protein: CARRGSMNTEAFF. The V gene is TRBV2, the J gene TRBJ1-1; perhaps TRBD1 as D (5 bases). Germline V gene data show CDR1 as SNHLY and CDR2 as FYNNEI. There are 13 residues in the CDR3. V was pared by 9 bases and J by 0 bases, with 11 bases between.

This chain connects TRBV9 to TRBJ1-4; weak D call: TRBD1 (6 bases). The CDR3 consists of 18 residues. Germline values: CDR1 SGDLS, CDR2 YYNGEE. Trimming removed 1 base at V and 0 bases at J, with 16 bases between. The CDR3 DNA sequence: TGTGCCAGCAGCGTATCCACAGGGTTCGGGGCAACTAATGAAAAACTGTTTTTT. It specifies CASSVSTGFGATNEKLFF.

The chain combines TRBV19 with TRBJ1-1, with 7 nucleotides matching TRBD1. CDR1 and CDR2 from the germline V gene are LNHDA and SQIVND (reference sequence). The V segment lost 6 bases and the J segment 6 bases; nucleotides outside the gene matches: 7. This CDR3 is built from 13 residues. CDR3 protein: CASREQGFPEAFF. The CDR3 DNA follows: TGTGCCAGTAGGGAACAGGGGTTCCCTGAAGCTTTCTTT.

The chain has TRBV5-4 and TRBJ2-1; D is undetermined. V was trimmed by 3 bases and J by 0 bases, leaving 13 bases between them. Germline CDR1 is SGHNT and CDR2 is YYREEE (reference sequence). The CDR3 is 16 amino acids. The CDR3 protein is CASSSPGGSSYNEQFF. CDR3 bases: TGTGCCAGCAGCTCTCCTGGCGGAAGCTCCTACAATGAGCAGTTCTTC.

This rearrangement joins TRBV7-9 to TRBJ1-5; a weak D match, TRBD1 (6 bases). Trimming stripped 8 bases from V and 0 bases from J, with 20 bases between. CDR3 length: 17 residues. Germline V gives CDR1 SEHNR, CDR2 FQNEAQ (reference sequence). CDR3 DNA: TGTGCCAGCGGGGGCCCCTTAGACAGGTATAGCAATCAGCCCCAGCATTTT. This gives the protein CASGGPLDRYSNQPQHF.

The chain uses TRBV19 and TRBJ1-1; no firm D call. The V gene lost 1 base and the J gene lost 1 base, with 10 bases spanning the gap. This CDR3 has 15 residues. Germline lookup yields CDR1 LNHDA and CDR2 SQIVND (reference sequence). CDR3 sequence reads: CASSIGSRGNTEAFF. CDR3 bases: TGTGCCAGTAGTATAGGATCTCGGGGGAACACTGAAGCTTTCTTT. Together with reference TRBV19 and TRBJ1-1, the CDR3 gives the full variable domain: DGGITQSPKYLFRKEGQNVTLSCEQNLNHDAMYWYRQDPGQGLRLIYYSQIVNDFQKGDIAEGYSVSREKKESFPLTVTSAQKNPTAFYLCASSIGSRGNTEAFFGQGTRLTVV.

The chain joins TRBV21-1 to TRBJ2-1; the table's D call of TRBD2 was not tested on the DNA. TRBV21-1 is listed as a pseudogene. There are 16 residues in the CDR3. CDR3 in amino acids: CASSTCRLAGGDEQFF. The CDR3 DNA follows: TGTGCCAGCAGCACATGTCGACTAGCGGGGGGAGATGAGCAGTTCTTC.

The genes are TRBV18 and TRBJ1-6, with TRBD1 matching 9 bases. The ends lost 1 base at V and 7 bases at J; junction bases unmatched: 5. The CDR3 covers 16 residues. Germline-derived CDR1 and CDR2 are KGHSH and LQKENI. This CDR3 reads CASSPLGQGGNSPLHF. The DNA for the CDR3 is TGTGCCAGCTCACCACTGGGACAGGGAGGGAATTCACCCCTCCACTTT.

The rearrangement uses TRBV2 and TRBJ2-5; 7 bases match TRBD1. Germline V gene data show CDR1 as SNHLY and CDR2 as FYNNEI. With 1 base clipped from V and 11 bases from J, the junction kept 10 bases outside the gene matches. This CDR3 region has 14 residues. The CDR3 sequence: CASSEEGGSGGQYF. The CDR3 nucleotides are TGTGCCAGCAGTGAAGAGGGCGGGTCAGGGGGTCAGTACTTC.

This clone was counted a few times. The chain employs TRBV19 and TRBJ2-7, with D perhaps TRBD1 (5 bases). CDR1 is LNHDA and CDR2 is SQIVND in the germline V gene (reference sequence). The CDR3 covers 13 residues. With 3 bases removed from V and 3 bases from J, the gap between germline ends came to 9 bases. Here the CDR3 DNA reads TGTGCCAGTAGTATTGGCAGGGTCTACGAGCAGTACTTC. Its protein is CASSIGRVYEQYF.

This rearrangement joins TRBV5-6 to TRBJ1-1; 7 bases line up with TRBD1. Germline V lookup: CDR1 SGHDT, CDR2 YYEEEE. The CDR3 runs to 16 residues. Germline trimming cut 1 base from V and 0 bases from J; bases unmatched to any gene: 6. In DNA form, the CDR3 reads TGTGCCAGCAGCTTGTCGACAGGGCGAGTGAACACTGAAGCTTTCTTT. Amino acids: CASSLSTGRVNTEAFF.

This clone was counted a single time. The rearrangement links TRBV5-1 to TRBJ2-5, with 12 bases fitting TRBD2. CDR1 and CDR2 from the germline V gene are SGHRS and YFSETQ. The CDR3 is made up of 16 amino acids. After removal of 4 bases from V and 2 bases from J, the junction contained 6 bases not matched to a gene. DNA for the CDR3: TGCGCCAGCAGCCCTGGACTAGCGGGGAATCAAGAGACCCAGTACTTC. It translates to CASSPGLAGNQETQYF.

The chain joins TRBV11-2 to TRBJ2-3; D call uncertain. Germline V gene data show CDR1 as SGHAT and CDR2 as FQNNGV. Deletions cut 3 bases from V and 4 bases from J, with 8 bases between. This CDR3 contains 13 residues. The chain's CDR3 is CASSFIVPDTQYF. The CDR3 bases are TGTGCCAGCAGCTTCATAGTTCCAGATACGCAGTATTTT.

The V gene is TRBV5-4, the J gene TRBJ2-7; TRBD2 agrees at 9 bases. CDR3 length: 15 residues. The germline CDR1 and CDR2 sequences are SGHNT and YYREEE (reference sequence). Trimming at V came to 2 bases and at J to 3 bases, leaving 6 bases not matched to a gene. CDR3: CASSFSSGVDYEQYF. In DNA form, the CDR3 reads TGTGCCAGCAGCTTCTCTAGCGGGGTTGACTACGAGCAGTACTTC.

The genes are TRBV28 and TRBJ2-5; a weak D match, TRBD2 (7 bases). This CDR3 region has 17 residues. CDR1 MDHEN and CDR2 SYDVKM come from the germline V gene. Trimming left V 5 bases short and J 2 bases short, with 21 bases between. This chain's CDR3 is CASSPVFKGGLQETQYF. CDR3 nucleotide sequence: TGTGCCAGCAGTCCCGTTTTTAAGGGGGGGTTACAAGAGACCCAGTACTTC.

The chain carries TRBV7-2 and TRBJ2-3, with 9 bases matching TRBD2. Germline V lookup: CDR1 SGHTA, CDR2 FQGNSA. J lost 2 bases, V lost 7 bases, and 7 bases had no gene match. The CDR3 is 15 residues long. This chain's CDR3 is CASIASGVYTDTQYF. The CDR3 region has the DNA TGTGCCAGCATCGCTAGCGGGGTATACACAGATACGCAGTATTTT.

The V gene is TRBV6-1, the J gene TRBJ2-7; tentative D call: TRBD2 (6 bases). The germline V gene encodes CDR1 MNHNS and CDR2 SASEGT. V lost 0 bases, J lost 6 bases, and 12 bases lay in between. CDR3 size: 14 residues. The CDR3 region has the DNA TGTGCCAGCAGTGAAGCGCGGGGTTTCTCCGAGCAGTACTTC. It translates to CASSEARGFSEQYF.